The next 3 T cell receptor beta chains were all read from a single sample in a study of T-cell memory formation after mild COVID-19. TCRdb called the 5' RACE reads again in MiXCR, with one record for every CDR3 protein. The sample records 100,000 to 150,000 distinct CDR3 sequences, 15% to 20% being singletons. The specimen was PBMCs or a T cell subset sorted from them (not recorded which). The receptors here all came from a man in his late teens or twenties who had mild COVID-19 (a few samples of this study predate the infection). Cell type and time point are not known.

This clonotype was found a few times. The chain has TRBV5-6 and TRBJ2-7; unclear D gene. The V and J ends lost 1 base and 2 bases respectively, with 4 bases between them. The CDR3 is 12 residues long. Germline V gene data show CDR1 as SGHDT and CDR2 as YYEEEE. CDR3 residues: CASSLYTYEQYV. In DNA, the CDR3 is TGTGCCAGCAGCTTGTATACCTACGAGCAGTACGTC.

The table lists this clonotype with a few counts. The rearrangement uses TRBV18 and TRBJ2-5; a possible D gene is TRBD1 (5 bases). The CDR3 length is 15 residues. Trimming took 5 bases from V and 2 from J, leaving 15 bases between them. From germline, CDR1 is KGHSH and CDR2 LQKENI. CDR3 in amino acids: CASSALGAAQETQYF. DNA of the CDR3: TGTGCCAGCTCAGCTCTTGGGGCGGCTCAAGAGACCCAGTACTTC.

The chain joins TRBV15 to TRBJ1-1; D remains unclear. The germline CDR1 and CDR2 sequences are LNHNV and YYDKDF (reference sequence). This CDR3 is built from 15 residues. The V end lost 0 bases, the J end lost 4 bases, and 12 bases lay between the germline ends. Written as DNA, the CDR3 is TGTGCCACCAGCAGAGACCCAGCCCTGGGCACTGAAGCTTTCTTT. Its protein is CATSRDPALGTEAFF.